Shown below are 18 T cell receptor beta chains from a single sample sequenced in a study of OX40 agonist ivuxolimab in advanced cancers. Assay used: immunoSEQ multiplex PCR; TCRdb lists only in-frame clones, some missing. The data contain just under 65,000 clones, 70% to 90% of them singletons. The sequenced sample was CD4+ or CD8+ T cells sorted from blood, obtained in a trial of the OX40 agonist ivuxolimab. The origin of the receptors is an adult with an advanced solid tumor such as melanoma, head and neck, liver or kidney cancer.

J is TRBJ2-3 and V is TRBV6-1, with D perhaps matching TRBD1 (5 bases). Germline V gene sequence: CDR1 MNHNS, CDR2 SASEGT. The CDR3 contains 14 residues. Trimming stripped 9 bases from V and 3 bases from J, with 16 bases between. This chain's CDR3 is CASARQGWTDTQYF. The CDR3 bases are TGTGCCAGTGCCCGCCAGGGCTGGACAGATACGCAGTATTTT.

V usage is TRBV7-8 and J usage is TRBJ2-3, with 7 bases aligning to TRBD2. V shed 2 bases and J 1 base; nucleotides not matched to a gene: 15. The CDR3 is 19 residues long. Germline V gene lookup returns CDR1 SGHVS and CDR2 FQNEAQ. CDR3 nucleotide sequence: TGTGCCAGCAGCTTAAAACTCACATCGCGGGGGTCCGGCACAGATACGCAGTATTTT. Its protein is CASSLKLTSRGSGTDTQYF.

The V gene is TRBV9, the J gene TRBJ2-6; D may be TRBD2 (5 bases). In germline, CDR1 is SGDLS, CDR2 YYNGEE. Between the trimmed V and J ends, which lost 4 bases and 5 bases, there was a span of 13 bases. The CDR3 is 15 residues long. CDR3 DNA sequence: TGTGCCAGCAGCCCAGACGGAGGAAGGGCCAACGTCCTGACTTTC. Encoded protein: CASSPDGGRANVLTF.

Only a few counts were recorded for this clone. The sample has other DNA sequences that encode this CDR3 too. The V call is TRBV2, the J call TRBJ1-1, with TRBD1 matching over 8 bases. The CDR3 loop spans 12 amino acids. V shed 8 bases, J shed 6 bases, and the junction held 5 bases outside the gene matches. Germline CDR1 SNHLY, CDR2 FYNNEI. CDR3 nucleotide sequence: TGTGCCAGCGTTGGACAGGGCGCTGAAGCTTTCTTT. Encoded protein: CASVGQGAEAFF.

This rearrangement joins TRBV7-9 to TRBJ2-7; TRBD1 aligns across 9 bases. This CDR3 is 15 amino acids long. The germline V gene encodes CDR1 SEHNR and CDR2 FQNEAQ (reference sequence). Trimming at V came to 5 bases and at J to 0 bases, leaving 5 bases not matched to a gene. CDR3 in DNA: TGTGCCAGCAGCACTGACAGGGGGAGCTCCTACGAGCAGTACTTC. It encodes CASSTDRGSSYEQYF.

The rearrangement uses TRBV19 and TRBJ2-7; D unclear. The CDR3 covers 15 residues. V lost 1 base and J lost 3, with 13 bases in between. CDR1 is LNHDA and CDR2 is SQIVND in the germline V gene (reference sequence). The DNA for the CDR3 is TGTGCCAGTAGTATAGTAGGAGAGCCCAACTACGAGCAGTACTTC. The encoded protein is CASSIVGEPNYEQYF.

DNA for the CDR3: TGTGCCAGCAGTTTATCAGGCGGGGCCAAAAACATTCAGTACTTC. This codes for CASSLSGGAKNIQYF. The chain is built from TRBV27 and TRBJ2-4; tentatively, D is TRBD2 (5 bases). This CDR3 is 15 amino acids long. V gave up 0 bases and J gave up 1 base, with 7 bases separating them. Germline assignment: CDR1 MNHEY and CDR2 SMNVEV (reference sequence).

This chain links TRBV5-1 with TRBJ2-3, with D maybe TRBD1 (5 bases). Germline CDR1 reads SGHRS; CDR2 reads YFSETQ. The CDR3 totals 14 residues. V lost 4 bases to trimming and J lost 2 bases, with 11 bases between them. Here the CDR3 reads CASSHGHNTDTQYF. The CDR3, as DNA: TGCGCCAGCAGCCACGGACACAACACAGATACGCAGTATTTT.

This sequence joins TRBV2 and TRBJ2-1, with 13 bases identical to TRBD2. This CDR3 is 15 amino acids long. V was clipped by 5 bases and J by 6 bases; unmatched bases: 4. CDR1 is SNHLY, CDR2 FYNNEI, per germline. The CDR3 nucleotides read TGTGCCAGCAGTCTAAGGACTAGCGGGAGCAATGAGCAGTTCTTC. Translating gives CASSLRTSGSNEQFF.

V and J are TRBV11-2 and TRBJ2-2; 7 positions agree with TRBD1. Per the germline V gene, CDR1 is SGHAT and CDR2 is FQNNGV. V was pared by 5 bases and J by 6 bases, with 6 bases of the junction left unmatched. The CDR3 runs 14 residues. CDR3 protein: CASSPMTGPGELFF. The CDR3 coding sequence is TGTGCCAGCAGCCCGATGACAGGGCCCGGGGAGCTGTTTTTT. Complete variable domain (other parts from reference TRBV11-2 and TRBJ2-2): EAGVAQSPRYKIIEKRQSVAFWCNPISGHATLYWYQQILGQGPKLLIQFQNNGVVDDSQLPKDRFSAERLKGVDSTLKIQPAKLEDSAVYLCASSPMTGPGELFFGEGSRLTVL.

The chain is built from TRBV5-8 and TRBJ1-6, with TRBD1 matching 7 bases. Trimming removed 2 bases from V and 9 bases from J; junction bases left unmatched: 8. CDR1 SGHTS and CDR2 YDEGEE come from the germline V gene. This CDR3 is built from 15 residues. In DNA form, the CDR3 reads TGTGCCAGCAGCTTCCTCGGGACAGAGCGTTCACCCCTCCACTTT. It is translated as CASSFLGTERSPLHF.

V and J are TRBV5-5 and TRBJ1-5; D remains unclear. The CDR3 is 14 amino acids. V lost 4 bases, J lost 6 bases, and 14 bases lay in between. Germline V gene lookup returns CDR1 SGHKS and CDR2 YYEKEE (reference sequence). In DNA, the CDR3 is TGTGCCAGCAGCCGGTGGGGTAAAGGTCAGCCCCAGCATTTT. This codes for CASSRWGKGQPQHF.

The chain couples TRBV7-2 to TRBJ2-2, with 9 bases identical to TRBD1. This CDR3 has 15 residues. Germline V gene sequence: CDR1 SGHTA, CDR2 FQGNSA. The V segment lost 5 bases and the J segment 1 base; nucleotides outside the gene matches: 2. The CDR3 loop reads CASSAGQGNTGELFF. In nucleotides, the CDR3 is TGTGCCAGCAGCGCGGGACAGGGGAACACCGGGGAGCTGTTTTTT.

This rearrangement joins TRBV19 to TRBJ2-2, with 8 bases lining up with TRBD2. The CDR3 consists of 14 residues. Germline V gives CDR1 LNHDA, CDR2 SQIVND (reference sequence). Losses at the gene ends were 6 bases for V and 5 bases for J; bases not matched to a gene: 5. This chain's CDR3 is CASRGTRRTGELFF. The CDR3 DNA reads as TGTGCCAGTAGGGGGACTAGGAGGACCGGGGAGCTGTTTTTT.

The V and J genes are TRBV4-3 and TRBJ2-1; D possibly corresponds to TRBD2 (6 bases). Trimming took 4 bases from V and 1 from J, leaving 17 bases between them. The CDR3 covers 17 residues. Germline V lookup: CDR1 LGHNA, CDR2 YSLEER. The CDR3 DNA sequence: TGCGCCAGCAGCCGATCTTATAGCGGAAATTCCTACAATGAGCAGTTCTTC. Residues: CASSRSYSGNSYNEQFF.

The chain couples TRBV10-3 to TRBJ2-1; 11 nucleotides line up with TRBD2. In germline, CDR1 is ENHRY, CDR2 SYGVKD. Germline trimming cut 0 bases from V and 0 bases from J; bases unmatched to any gene: 4. This CDR3 region has 18 residues. The CDR3 DNA follows: TGTGCCATCAGTGAGTCGTCTAGCGGGGGGAGCTCCTACAATGAGCAGTTCTTC. Protein: CAISESSSGGSSYNEQFF.

The gene calls are TRBV7-3 and TRBJ1-2, with D perhaps TRBD1 (6 bases). Trimming stripped 2 bases from V and 0 bases from J, with 13 bases between. The CDR3 totals 16 residues. Germline CDR1 SGHTA, CDR2 FQGTGA. The CDR3 protein is CASSLGVGQANYGYTF. The DNA of the CDR3 is TGTGCCAGCAGCTTAGGGGTGGGACAAGCTAACTATGGCTACACCTTC.

This clone has only one observation. This chain uses TRBV7-2 with TRBJ1-2; 8 bases map to TRBD1. Trimming removed 5 bases from V and 4 bases from J; junction bases left unmatched: 6. There are 14 residues in the CDR3. The germline V gene has CDR1 SGHTA and CDR2 FQGNSA. The DNA for the CDR3 is TGTGCCAGCAGCCCGGACAGGGAGGGCTATGGCTACACCTTC. This sequence encodes CASSPDREGYGYTF. The full variable domain, in which reference TRBV7-2 and TRBJ1-2 provide the parts outside the CDR3, is GAGVSQSPSNKVTEKGKDVELRCDPISGHTALYWYRQSLGQGLEFLIYFQGNSAPDKSGLPSDRFSAERTGGSVSTLTIQRTQQEDSAVYLCASSPDREGYGYTFGSGTRLTVV.